The 13 T cell receptor beta chains below all came from one sample that was sequenced in a study of blood T cell repertoires in COVID-19. Produced via immunoSEQ multiplex PCR; TCRdb's table is partial and in-frame only. This repertoire shows about 230,000 clones, about four fifths found once; its top ten account for 1.8%. The sequencing sample was made of PBMCs or T cells enriched from blood (not recorded which). The receptors stem from a man aged 55 to 70 who had recovered from COVID-19.

The genes are TRBV10-3 and TRBJ2-2; 7 nucleotides match TRBD1. This CDR3 has 15 amino acids. J was trimmed by 4 bases and V by 3 bases; bases with no gene match: 5. Germline lookup yields CDR1 ENHRY and CDR2 SYGVKD. The CDR3 coding sequence is TGTGCCATCAGTGAAGAGGGGGCAGGCACCGGGGAGCTGTTTTTT. Translated, it gives CAISEEGAGTGELFF.

CDR3 residues: CASSATPTTGANGYTF. In nucleotides, the CDR3 is TGTGCCAGCAGTGCCACCCCTACGACAGGGGCCAATGGCTACACCTTC. V is TRBV6-4 and J is TRBJ1-2, with TRBD1 matching 8 bases. The CDR3 length is 16 residues. Unmatched junction bases numbered 13, after V lost 4 bases and J lost 6 bases. The germline gives CDR1 MRHNA, CDR2 SNTAGT.

The rearrangement links TRBV7-9 to TRBJ1-4, with D unclear. Germline V lookup: CDR1 SEHNR, CDR2 FQNEAQ (reference sequence). The CDR3 spans 13 residues. Trimming removed 1 base from V and 8 bases from J, with 8 bases in between. The CDR3, as DNA: TGTGCCAGCAGCTTAGGAGGTCACGAAAAACTGTTTTTT. Translation gives CASSLGGHEKLFF.

This chain joins TRBV4-2 and TRBJ2-5; 8 bases match TRBD1. This CDR3 comprises 15 residues. Per the germline V gene, CDR1 is LGHNA and CDR2 is YNFKEQ. V trimming: 6 bases; J trimming: 5 bases; junction bases outside the gene matches: 11. CDR3 in DNA: TGTGCCAGCAGTACTAGACAGGGGATGGGGGAGACCCAGTACTTC. Its protein product is CASSTRQGMGETQYF.

The chain links TRBV9 to TRBJ2-1; a weak D match, TRBD2 (6 bases). Looked up from germline, CDR1 is SGDLS and CDR2 is YYNGEE. Trimming left V 3 bases short and J 6 bases short, with 16 bases between. This CDR3 region has 15 residues. CDR3: CASSAGTGGTNEQFF. CDR3 bases: TGTGCCAGCAGCGCCGGGACCGGCGGGACCAATGAGCAGTTCTTC.

The chain recombines TRBV6-5 with TRBJ1-6, with D perhaps matching TRBD1 (5 bases). The germline gives CDR1 MNHEY, CDR2 SVGAGI. Between the trimmed V and J ends, which lost 2 bases and 7 bases, there was a span of 9 bases. This CDR3 is 14 amino acids long. The CDR3 DNA is TGTGCCAGCAGTTACCAGGGAGGCAATTCACCCCTCCACTTT. Encoded protein: CASSYQGGNSPLHF.

J is TRBJ1-5 and V is TRBV5-1; 7 positions agree with TRBD1. Germline V gives CDR1 SGHRS, CDR2 YFSETQ. The V segment lost 0 bases and the J segment 6 bases; nucleotides outside the gene matches: 3. The CDR3 consists of 14 residues. The CDR3 sequence is CASSLEGGLQPQHF. The CDR3 coding sequence is TGCGCCAGCAGCTTGGAAGGGGGCCTTCAGCCCCAGCATTTT. Complete variable domain (other parts from reference TRBV5-1 and TRBJ1-5): KAGVTQTPRYLIKTRGQQVTLSCSPISGHRSVSWYQQTPGQGLQFLFEYFSETQRNKGNFPGRFSGRQFSNSRSEMNVSTLELGDSALYLCASSLEGGLQPQHFGDGTRLSIL.

This clone showed up just once. The gene calls are TRBV4-3 and TRBJ2-2; D is perhaps TRBD2 (6 bases). Trimming removed 2 bases at V and 1 base at J, with 11 bases between. The germline V gene encodes CDR1 LGHNA and CDR2 YSLEER. The CDR3 contains 16 residues. The CDR3 here is CASSQTAGRNTGELFF. CDR3 DNA: TGCGCCAGCAGCCAAACGGCGGGGAGGAACACCGGGGAGCTGTTTTTT.

This clone was seen more than once but under ten times. The chain is built from TRBV3-1 (or the pseudogene TRBV3-2) and TRBJ1-6; a weak D match, TRBD1 (5 bases). The germline gives CDR1 LGHDT, CDR2 YNNKEL (reference sequence). The CDR3 spans 14 residues. Trimming cost V 2 bases and J 7 bases, with 9 bases left between them. CDR3 residues: CASSQPGGNSPLHF. CDR3 bases: TGTGCCAGCAGCCAACCGGGGGGGAATTCACCCCTCCACTTT.

This clone was found once. This sequence joins TRBV6-4 and TRBJ1-6, with 7 nucleotides matching TRBD1. With 6 bases clipped from V and 8 bases from J, the junction kept 4 bases outside the gene matches. Per the germline V gene, CDR1 is MRHNA and CDR2 is SNTAGT. This CDR3 region has 13 residues. CDR3 protein: CASSADRDSPLHF. The CDR3 DNA sequence: TGTGCCAGCAGCGCCGACAGGGATTCACCCCTCCACTTT.

This chain connects TRBV19 to TRBJ2-4, with 10 positions matching TRBD1. The CDR3 length is 14 residues. Germline V gives CDR1 LNHDA, CDR2 SQIVND (reference sequence). After removal of 6 bases from V and 7 bases from J, the junction contained 6 bases not matched to a gene. CDR3: CASRETGGRNIQYF. In DNA form, the CDR3 reads TGTGCCAGTAGAGAGACAGGGGGCCGGAACATTCAGTACTTC.

The chain employs TRBV7-9 and TRBJ1-4; 7 nucleotides agree with TRBD1. Trimming took 8 bases from V and 3 from J; bases not matched to a gene: 6. The V gene's germline CDR1 is SEHNR and CDR2 FQNEAQ (reference sequence). The CDR3 is 14 amino acids. This CDR3 reads CASGSGTANEKLFF. The CDR3 DNA is TGTGCCAGCGGATCCGGGACAGCTAATGAAAAACTGTTTTTT.

This clone came up a few times. The V gene is TRBV6-2 or TRBV6-3, the J gene TRBJ1-2; TRBD1 aligns across 9 bases. CDR1 and CDR2 (germline): MNHEY, SVGEGT. The junction had 4 bases not matched to a gene; V was cut back by 4 bases and J by 7 bases. The CDR3 consists of 13 residues. The CDR3 DNA is TGTGCCAGCAGTTCCGGGACAGGGTTTGGCTACACCTTC. Encoded protein: CASSSGTGFGYTF.